This entry lists 3 T cell receptor beta chains sequenced from one sample in a study of identical twins. One entry per CDR3 protein, called by TCRdb with MiXCR from the 5' RACE reads. The table includes about 1.7 million distinct CDR3 sequences, less than 40% detected once. The sequencing sample was made of cord blood. These receptors were obtained from a newborn girl in good health.

Of note for this clonotype: The junction does not match germline at one end; this may be a read error. The gene calls are TRBV4-1 and TRBJ2-3, with D possibly being TRBD1 (6 bases). Per germline, CDR1 MGHRA and CDR2 YSYEKL. The CDR3 is 16 amino acids. CDR3 sequence (DNA): TGCGCCAGCAGCCAAGGCCCCCGTGGGGACACAGATACGGAGTATTTT. This translates into CASSQGPRGDTDTEYF.

This clonotype was seen a handful of times. The chain couples TRBV3-1 to TRBJ2-1, with D uncertain. This CDR3 has 14 amino acids. The V gene's germline CDR1 is LGHDT and CDR2 YNNKEL (reference sequence). Trimming removed 1 base from V and 7 bases from J, with 11 bases in between. The CDR3 DNA sequence: TGTGCCAGCAGCCAAGCGGGCTGGGCGAATGAGCAGTTCTTC. Its translation: CASSQAGWANEQFF.

This clonotype was seen at least ten times. The genes are TRBV25-1 and TRBJ2-1, with D tentatively TRBD2 (6 bases). The germline CDR1 and CDR2 sequences are MGHDK and SYGVNS. V lost 1 base and J lost 7, with 11 bases in between. The CDR3 has 14 residues. This CDR3 is CASSELAGGNEQFF. The CDR3 region has the DNA TGTGCCAGCAGTGAATTAGCTGGGGGGAATGAGCAGTTCTTC. The whole variable domain, remainder taken from reference TRBV25-1 and TRBJ2-1, is EADIYQTPRYLVIGTGKKITLECSQTMGHDKMYWYQQDPGMELHLIHYSYGVNSTEKGDLSSESTVSRIRTEHFPLTLESARPSHTSQYLCASSELAGGNEQFFGPGTRLTVL.